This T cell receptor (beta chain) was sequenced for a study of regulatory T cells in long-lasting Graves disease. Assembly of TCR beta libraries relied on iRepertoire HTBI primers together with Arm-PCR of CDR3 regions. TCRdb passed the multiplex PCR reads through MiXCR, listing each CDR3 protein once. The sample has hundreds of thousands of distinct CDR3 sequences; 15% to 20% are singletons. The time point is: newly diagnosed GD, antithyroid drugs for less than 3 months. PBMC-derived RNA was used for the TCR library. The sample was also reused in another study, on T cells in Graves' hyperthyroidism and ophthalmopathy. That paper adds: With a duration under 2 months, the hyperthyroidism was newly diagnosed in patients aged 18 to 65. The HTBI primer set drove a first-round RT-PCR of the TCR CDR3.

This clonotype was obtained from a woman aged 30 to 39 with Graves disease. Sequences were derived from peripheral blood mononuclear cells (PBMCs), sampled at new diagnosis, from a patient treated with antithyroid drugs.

The CDR3 coding sequence is TGTGCCAGCAGCACGCTAGCGGGAAAGGGTGAGCAGTTCTTC. Its protein is CASSTLAGKGEQFF. The rearrangement uses TRBV5-5 and TRBJ2-1, with 9 bases identical to TRBD2. V trimming: 4 bases; J trimming: 9 bases; junction bases outside the gene matches: 8. Germline values: CDR1 SGHKS, CDR2 YYEKEE (reference sequence). The CDR3 length is 14 residues. The variable domain in full, with the rest retrieved from reference TRBV5-5 and TRBJ2-1, is DAGVTQSPTHLIKTRGQQVTLRCSPISGHKSVSWYQQVLGQGPQFIFQYYEKEERGRGNFPDRFSARQFPNYSSELNVNALLLGDSALYLCASSTLAGKGEQFFGPGTRLTVL.